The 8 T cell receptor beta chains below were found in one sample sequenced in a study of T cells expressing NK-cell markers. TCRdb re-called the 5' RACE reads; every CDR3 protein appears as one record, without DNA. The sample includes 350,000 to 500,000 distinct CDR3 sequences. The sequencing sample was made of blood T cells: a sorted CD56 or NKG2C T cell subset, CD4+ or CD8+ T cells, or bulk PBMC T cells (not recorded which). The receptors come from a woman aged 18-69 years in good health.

This CDR3 is CATSDPPTSAYNEQFF. The gene calls are TRBV24-1 and TRBJ2-1; there is no DNA to check the TCRdb D call of TRBD1. CDR1 is KGHDR and CDR2 is SFDVKD in the germline V gene. CDR3 size: 16 residues.

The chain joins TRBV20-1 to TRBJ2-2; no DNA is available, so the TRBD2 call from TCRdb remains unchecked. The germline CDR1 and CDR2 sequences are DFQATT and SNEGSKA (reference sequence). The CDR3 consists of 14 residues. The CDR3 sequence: CSARPSGKSGELFF.

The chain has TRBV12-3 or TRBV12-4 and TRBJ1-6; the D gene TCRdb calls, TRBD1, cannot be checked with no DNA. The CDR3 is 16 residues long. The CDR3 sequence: CASSPLRGAFGSPLHF.

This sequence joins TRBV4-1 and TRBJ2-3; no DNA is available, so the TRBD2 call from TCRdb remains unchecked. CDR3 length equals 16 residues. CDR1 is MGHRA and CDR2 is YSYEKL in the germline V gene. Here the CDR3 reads CASSRLQRGGTDTQYF.

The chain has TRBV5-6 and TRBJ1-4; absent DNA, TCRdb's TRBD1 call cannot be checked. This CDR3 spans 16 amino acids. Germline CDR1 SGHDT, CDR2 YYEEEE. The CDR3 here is CASSSGPPAGDEKLFF.

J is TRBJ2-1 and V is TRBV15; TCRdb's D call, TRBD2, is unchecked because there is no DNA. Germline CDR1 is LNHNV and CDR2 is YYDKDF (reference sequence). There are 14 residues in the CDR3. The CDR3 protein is CATSRDTGVYGQFF.

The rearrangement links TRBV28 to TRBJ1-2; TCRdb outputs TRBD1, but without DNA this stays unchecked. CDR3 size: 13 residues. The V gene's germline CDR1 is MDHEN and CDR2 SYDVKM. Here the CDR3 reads CASETTGGDGYTF.

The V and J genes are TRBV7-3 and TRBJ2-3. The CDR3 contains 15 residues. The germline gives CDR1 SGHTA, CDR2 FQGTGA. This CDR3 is CASSSDSAATGTQYF. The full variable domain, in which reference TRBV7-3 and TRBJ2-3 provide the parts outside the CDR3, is GAGVSQTPSNKVTEKGKYVELRCDPISGHTALYWYRQSLGQGPEFLIYFQGTGAADDSGLPNDRFFAVRPEGSVSTLKIQRTERGDSAVYLCASSSDSAATGTQYFGPGTRLTVL.